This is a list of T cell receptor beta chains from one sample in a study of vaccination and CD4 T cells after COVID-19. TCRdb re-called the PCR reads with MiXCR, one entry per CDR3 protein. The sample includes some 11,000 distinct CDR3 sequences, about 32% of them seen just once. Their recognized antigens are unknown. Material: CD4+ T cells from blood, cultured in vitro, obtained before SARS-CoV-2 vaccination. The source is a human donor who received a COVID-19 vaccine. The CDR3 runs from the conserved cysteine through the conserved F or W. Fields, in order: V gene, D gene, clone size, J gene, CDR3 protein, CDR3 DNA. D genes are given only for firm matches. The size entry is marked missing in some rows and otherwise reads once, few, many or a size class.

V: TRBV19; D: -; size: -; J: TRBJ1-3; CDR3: CASSIVGSTIYF; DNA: TGTGCCAGTAGTATCGTGGGGAGCACCATATATTTT
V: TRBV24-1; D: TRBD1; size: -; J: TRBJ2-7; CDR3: CATSDTPPGQGAIEQYF; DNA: TGTGCCACCAGTGATACCCCGCCGGGACAGGGGGCCATCGAGCAGTACTTC
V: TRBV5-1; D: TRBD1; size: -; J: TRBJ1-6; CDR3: CASSPSRGTGVSPLHF; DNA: TGCGCCAGCAGCCCATCGCGCGGGACAGGGGTTTCACCCCTCCACTTT
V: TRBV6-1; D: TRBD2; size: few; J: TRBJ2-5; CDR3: CASRRTSGGGQETQYF; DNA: TGTGCCAGCAGAAGGACTAGCGGGGGCGGGCAAGAGACCCAGTACTTC
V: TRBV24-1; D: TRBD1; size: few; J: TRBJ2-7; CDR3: CATSDPDRGHEQYF; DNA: TGTGCCACCAGTGACCCGGACAGGGGCCACGAGCAGTACTTC
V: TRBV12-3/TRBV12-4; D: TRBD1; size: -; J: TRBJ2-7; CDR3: CASRKGAGTYEQYF; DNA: TGTGCCAGCAGAAAGGGGGCCGGCACGTACGAGCAGTACTTC
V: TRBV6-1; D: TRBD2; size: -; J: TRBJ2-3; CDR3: CASSTEGLAGYTDTQYF; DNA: TGTGCCAGCAGTACCGAGGGACTAGCGGGGTACACAGATACGCAGTATTTT
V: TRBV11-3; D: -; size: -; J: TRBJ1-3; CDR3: CASSLGGAGNTIYF; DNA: TGTGCCAGCAGCTTAGGGGGAGCGGGAAACACCATATATTTT
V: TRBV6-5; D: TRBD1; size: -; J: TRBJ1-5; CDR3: CASSSGRDRENQPQHF; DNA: TGTGCCAGCAGTTCCGGCCGGGACAGGGAAAATCAGCCCCAGCATTTT
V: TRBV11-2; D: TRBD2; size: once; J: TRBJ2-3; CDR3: CASSLGEGERGWTDTQYF; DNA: TGTGCCAGCAGCTTAGGAGAGGGGGAGCGGGGGTGGACAGATACGCAGTATTTT
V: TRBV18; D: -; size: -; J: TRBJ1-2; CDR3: CASSSRETDYGYTF; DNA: TGTGCCAGCTCATCCCGGGAGACGGACTATGGCTACACCTTC
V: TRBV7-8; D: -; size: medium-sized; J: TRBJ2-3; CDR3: CASSSTEGADTQYF; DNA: TGTGCCAGCAGCTCAACGGAGGGTGCAGATACGCAGTATTTT
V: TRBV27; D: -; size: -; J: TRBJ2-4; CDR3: CASARGVAKNIQYF; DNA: TGTGCCAGCGCCAGGGGGGTAGCCAAAAACATTCAGTACTTC
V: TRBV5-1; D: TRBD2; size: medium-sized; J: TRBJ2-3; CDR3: CASSQGLAGITDTQYF; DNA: TGCGCCAGCAGCCAGGGACTAGCGGGGATCACAGATACGCAGTATTTT
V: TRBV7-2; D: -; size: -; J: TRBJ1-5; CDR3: CASSAGSREWPQHF; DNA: TGTGCCAGCAGCGCCGGGTCTCGTGAATGGCCCCAGCATTTT
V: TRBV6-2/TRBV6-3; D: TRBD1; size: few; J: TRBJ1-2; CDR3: CASSYPGQGGGYTF; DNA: TGTGCCAGCAGTTACCCGGGACAGGGTGGTGGCTACACCTTC
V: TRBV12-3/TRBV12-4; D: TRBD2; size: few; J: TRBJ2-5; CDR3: CASRGLEEETQYF; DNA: TGTGCCAGCAGGGGACTAGAGGAAGAGACCCAGTACTTC
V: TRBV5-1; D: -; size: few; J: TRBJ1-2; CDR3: CASSLEVGGGGYTF; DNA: TGCGCCAGCAGCTTGGAAGTCGGGGGCGGTGGCTACACCTTC
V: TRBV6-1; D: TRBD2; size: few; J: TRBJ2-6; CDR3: CASPTSGGPGANVLTF; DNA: TGTGCCAGCCCGACTAGCGGGGGCCCTGGGGCCAACGTCCTGACTTTC
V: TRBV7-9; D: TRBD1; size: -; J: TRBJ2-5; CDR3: CASSSGQGYQETQYF; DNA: TGTGCCAGCAGCTCCGGACAGGGGTACCAAGAGACCCAGTACTTC
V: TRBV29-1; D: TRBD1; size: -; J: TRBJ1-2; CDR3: CSAADRRGRGYGYTF; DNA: TGCAGCGCTGCGGATCGAAGGGGGCGCGGCTATGGCTACACCTTC
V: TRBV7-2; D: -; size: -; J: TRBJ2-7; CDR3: CASSRSIAYEQYF; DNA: TGTGCCAGCAGCCGAAGTATTGCCTACGAGCAGTACTTC
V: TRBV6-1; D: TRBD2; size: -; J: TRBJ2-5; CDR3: CASSRGVDQETQYF; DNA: TGTGCCAGCAGCCGGGGGGTAGATCAAGAGACCCAGTACTTC
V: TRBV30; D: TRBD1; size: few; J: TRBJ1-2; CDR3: CAWNPDRGIYGYTF; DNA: TGTGCCTGGAATCCCGACAGGGGTATCTATGGCTACACCTTC
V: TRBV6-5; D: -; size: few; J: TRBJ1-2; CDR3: CASSYRGAANYGYTF; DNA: TGTGCCAGCAGTTACCGGGGGGCTGCTAACTATGGCTACACCTTC
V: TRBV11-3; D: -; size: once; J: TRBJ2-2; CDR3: CASSSGLQAGELFF; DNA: TGTGCCAGCAGCTCGGGACTTCAAGCCGGGGAGCTGTTTTTT
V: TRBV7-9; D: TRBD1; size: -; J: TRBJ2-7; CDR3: CASSLVLGTGTREQYF; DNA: TGTGCCAGCAGCTTAGTCCTCGGGACAGGTACTCGGGAGCAGTACTTC
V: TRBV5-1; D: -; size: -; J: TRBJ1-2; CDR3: CASSSTGLYGYTF; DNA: TGCGCCAGCAGCTCTACAGGACTCTATGGCTACACCTTC
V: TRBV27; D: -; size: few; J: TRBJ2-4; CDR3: CASSPPLDSVLQYF; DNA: TGTGCCAGCAGTCCTCCTCTAGACTCTGTACTTCAGTACTTC
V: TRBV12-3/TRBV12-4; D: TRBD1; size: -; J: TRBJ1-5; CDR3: CASSRTGVRQPQHF; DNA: TGTGCCAGCAGCCGGACAGGGGTCCGGCAGCCCCAGCATTTT
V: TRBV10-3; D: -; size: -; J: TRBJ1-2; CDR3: CAISVSLANYGYTF; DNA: TGTGCCATCAGTGTATCCTTAGCTAACTATGGCTACACCTTC
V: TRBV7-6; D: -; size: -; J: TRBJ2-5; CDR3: CASSPGGQETQYF; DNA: TGTGCCAGCAGCCCCGGTGGGCAAGAGACCCAGTACTTC
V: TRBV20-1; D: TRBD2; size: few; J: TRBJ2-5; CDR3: CSASPFQRGGHETQYF; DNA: TGCAGTGCTAGTCCTTTCCAGCGGGGGGGCCACGAGACCCAGTACTTC
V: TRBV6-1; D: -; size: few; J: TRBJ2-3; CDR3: CASSPTGGTDTQYF; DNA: TGTGCCAGCAGTCCAACTGGGGGCACAGATACGCAGTATTTT
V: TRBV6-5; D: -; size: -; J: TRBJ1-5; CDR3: CASSFSRGNQPQHF; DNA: TGTGCCAGCAGTTTTTCCCGGGGGAATCAGCCCCAGCATTTT
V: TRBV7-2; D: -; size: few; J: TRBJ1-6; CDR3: CASSPRAADSPLHF; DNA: TGTGCCAGCAGCCCACGGGCAGCGGATTCACCCCTCCACTTT
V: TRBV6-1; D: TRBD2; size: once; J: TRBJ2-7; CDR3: CASSDRQGGTSGVPYEQYF; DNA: TGTGCCAGCAGTGATCGACAGGGCGGGACTAGCGGGGTTCCCTACGAGCAGTACTTC
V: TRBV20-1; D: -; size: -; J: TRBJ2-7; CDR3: CSARLPYEQYF; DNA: TGCAGTGCTAGACTACCCTACGAGCAGTACTTC
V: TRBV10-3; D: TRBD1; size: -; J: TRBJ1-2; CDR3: CAISESRQGHTF; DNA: TGTGCCATCAGTGAGTCGAGACAGGGACACACCTTC
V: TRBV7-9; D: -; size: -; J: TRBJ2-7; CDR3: CASSLRSEQYF; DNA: TGTGCCAGCAGCTTACGTTCCGAGCAGTACTTC
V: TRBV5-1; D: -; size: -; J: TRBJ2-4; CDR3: CASSFEGGLAKNIQYF; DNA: TGCGCCAGCAGCTTCGAGGGGGGATTAGCCAAAAACATTCAGTACTTC
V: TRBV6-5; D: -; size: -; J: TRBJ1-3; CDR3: CASSSTHQGRSSGNTIYF; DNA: TGTGCCAGCAGTTCTACCCACCAAGGCCGAAGCTCTGGAAACACCATATATTTT
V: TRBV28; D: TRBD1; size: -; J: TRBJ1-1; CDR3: CASRPTGTGNLGAFF; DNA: TGTGCCAGCAGACCAACCGGGACAGGGAACCTGGGGGCTTTCTTT
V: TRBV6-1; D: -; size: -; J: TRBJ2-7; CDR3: CASSEVGMMLYF; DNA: TGTGCCAGCAGTGAAGTCGGCATGATGCTGTACTTC
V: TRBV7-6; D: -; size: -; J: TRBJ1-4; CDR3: CASSWAPNEKLFF; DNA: TGTGCCAGCAGCTGGGCCCCGAATGAAAAACTGTTTTTT
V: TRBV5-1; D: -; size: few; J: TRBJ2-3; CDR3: CASRRAGVVYTQYF; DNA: TGCGCCAGCAGGCGGGCCGGAGTGGTGTATACGCAGTATTTT
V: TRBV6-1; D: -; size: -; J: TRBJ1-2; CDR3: CASSTRGAYTF; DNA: TGTGCCAGCAGTACCAGGGGCGCCTACACCTTC
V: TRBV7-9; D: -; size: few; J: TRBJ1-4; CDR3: CASSLEASSNEKLFF; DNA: TGTGCCAGCAGCTTAGAAGCATCTTCTAATGAAAAACTGTTTTTT
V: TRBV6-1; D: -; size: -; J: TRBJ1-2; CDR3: CASSELKGQSYGYTF; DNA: TGTGCCAGCAGTGAACTCAAAGGACAGAGCTATGGCTACACCTTC
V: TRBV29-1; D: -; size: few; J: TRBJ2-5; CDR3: CSGKDRAGETQYF; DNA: TGCAGCGGTAAAGACAGGGCGGGGGAGACCCAGTACTTC
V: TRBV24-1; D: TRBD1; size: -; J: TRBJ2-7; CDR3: CATSGQGNNYEQYF; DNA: TGTGCCACCAGTGGACAGGGTAACAACTACGAGCAGTACTTC
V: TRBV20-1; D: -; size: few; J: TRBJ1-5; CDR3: CSARGVKRQPQHF; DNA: TGCAGTGCTAGGGGCGTAAAACGCCAGCCCCAGCATTTT
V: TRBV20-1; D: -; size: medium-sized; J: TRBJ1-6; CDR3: CSASRRAGSDSPLHF; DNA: TGCAGTGCTAGTAGGAGGGCAGGGAGCGATTCACCCCTCCACTTT
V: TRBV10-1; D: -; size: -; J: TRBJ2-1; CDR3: CASGVLPGGSEQFF; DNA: TGCGCCAGCGGAGTTCTACCCGGGGGCAGTGAGCAGTTCTTC
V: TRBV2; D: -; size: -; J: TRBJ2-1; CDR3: CASSVDWSSYNEQFF; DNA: TGTGCCAGCAGTGTTGACTGGAGCTCCTACAATGAGCAGTTCTTC
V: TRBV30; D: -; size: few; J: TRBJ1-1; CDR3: CAWSAGEGADTEAFF; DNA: TGTGCCTGGAGTGCGGGTGAGGGTGCGGACACTGAAGCTTTCTTT
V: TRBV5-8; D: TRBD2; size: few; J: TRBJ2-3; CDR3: CASSLRAGFAQYF; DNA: TGTGCCAGCAGCTTGCGAGCGGGGTTCGCGCAGTATTTT
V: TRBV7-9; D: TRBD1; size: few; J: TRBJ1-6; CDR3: CASSGEPGTGLNSPLHF; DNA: TGTGCCAGCAGCGGCGAGCCCGGGACAGGGCTCAATTCACCCCTCCACTTT
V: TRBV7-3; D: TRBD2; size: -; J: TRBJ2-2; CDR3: CASSRLAGGPGELFF; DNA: TGTGCCAGCAGTCGACTAGCGGGGGGGCCCGGGGAGCTGTTTTTT